Following are 21 T cell receptor beta chains from one sample sequenced in a study of somatic mutations in cytotoxic T cells in rheumatoid arthritis. Sequencing used immunoSEQ multiplex PCR; TCRdb keeps in-frame clones, though not all of them. The table records roughly 16,000 clones, approximately 80% of them present only once. What was sequenced was CD8+ T cells sorted from blood. The receptor set was obtained from an adult with rheumatoid arthritis.

This clone showed up just once. This rearrangement joins TRBV6-4 to TRBJ2-3, with D maybe TRBD1 (7 bases). V was pared by 3 bases and J by 2 bases, with 15 bases between. The CDR3 is 16 residues long. Germline V gene data show CDR1 as MRHNA and CDR2 as SNTAGT. This CDR3 is CASSEEAGGYTDTQYF. The CDR3 DNA is TGTGCCAGCAGTGAAGAGGCAGGGGGGTACACAGATACGCAGTATTTT.

A note on this clone: The junction departs from the called germline gene at one end, perhaps through a read error. The V and J genes are TRBV5-1 and TRBJ1-1, with unresolved D. Germline V gene data show CDR1 as SGHRS and CDR2 as YFSETQ. This CDR3 is built from 14 residues. This chain's CDR3 is CASRLGSGNTEAFF. The CDR3 coding sequence is TGCGCCAGCAGATTGGGAAGCGGGAACACTGAAGCTTTCTTT.

The V call is TRBV7-6, the J call TRBJ1-4, with TRBD1 as a possible D gene (5 bases). With 8 bases removed from V and 1 base from J, the gap between germline ends came to 14 bases. The CDR3 length is 15 residues. Germline V CDR1 and CDR2: SGHVS, FNYEAQ. This CDR3 is CASGLGGGTNEKLFF. Here the CDR3 DNA reads TGTGCCAGCGGGCTCGGGGGGGGAACTAATGAAAAACTGTTTTTT.

This clone showed up just a few times. This chain connects TRBV7-3 to TRBJ2-5; D is unclear. Germline CDR1 is SGHTA and CDR2 is FQGTGA. The V end was cut by 5 bases, the J end by 1 base, with 11 bases between. This CDR3 is 14 amino acids long. The CDR3 protein is CASSQLGGQETQYF. CDR3 DNA: TGTGCCAGCAGCCAGCTGGGCGGCCAAGAGACCCAGTACTTC. The full variable domain, in which reference TRBV7-3 and TRBJ2-5 provide the parts outside the CDR3, is GAGVSQTPSNKVTEKGKYVELRCDPISGHTALYWYRQSLGQGPEFLIYFQGTGAADDSGLPNDRFFAVRPEGSVSTLKIQRTERGDSAVYLCASSQLGGQETQYFGPGTRLLVL.

The J gene is TRBJ2-5, the V gene TRBV4-2; 8 bases align to TRBD2. Trimming cost V 4 bases and J 5 bases; bases outside gene matches: 12. CDR1 and CDR2 (germline): LGHNA, YNFKEQ. This CDR3 is 16 amino acids long. The CDR3 DNA is TGTGCCAGCAGCCCCCTGCCCAGCGGGGGCGGGGAGACCCAGTACTTC. Translation gives CASSPLPSGGGETQYF.

As for this clone: This CDR3 is also generated by other DNA sequences in the sample. This chain connects TRBV4-1 to TRBJ2-3; D is tentatively TRBD1 or TRBD2 (5 bases each). Germline values: CDR1 MGHRA, CDR2 YSYEKL. With 0 bases removed from V and 5 bases from J, the gap between germline ends came to 9 bases. This CDR3 contains 14 residues. CDR3: CASSQEPGRDTQYF. In DNA, the CDR3 is TGCGCCAGCAGCCAAGAACCGGGGCGAGATACGCAGTATTTT.

This chain joins TRBV29-1 and TRBJ1-1; no clear D gene. This CDR3 comprises 13 residues. V lost 6 bases and J lost 6, with 17 bases in between. Germline V lookup: CDR1 SQVTM, CDR2 ANQGSEA. The CDR3 bases are TGCAGCGTCGAGAAGGGAGAGAGCGCTGAAGCTTTCTTT. It translates to CSVEKGESAEAFF.

The chain uses TRBV6-1 and TRBJ2-5; D assignment may be TRBD1 or TRBD2 (5 bases each). This CDR3 spans 15 amino acids. V lost 2 bases, J lost 2 bases, and 12 bases lay in between. Germline V lookup: CDR1 MNHNS, CDR2 SASEGT. The CDR3 sequence is CASSEKWGWQETQYF. As DNA, the CDR3 is TGTGCCAGCAGTGAAAAGTGGGGGTGGCAAGAGACCCAGTACTTC.

The V and J genes are TRBV5-1 and TRBJ1-2; D is uncertain. With 6 bases removed from V and 8 bases from J, the gap between germline ends came to 23 bases. Germline assignment: CDR1 SGHRS and CDR2 YFSETQ. The CDR3 consists of 15 residues. The CDR3 sequence is CASNLLQDSSGGYTF. CDR3 DNA sequence: TGCGCCAGCAACCTATTGCAGGACTCCTCGGGCGGCTACACCTTC.

The chain joins TRBV5-1 to TRBJ1-2; 9 bases fit TRBD1. The CDR3 runs 15 residues. Germline loops: CDR1 SGHRS, CDR2 YFSETQ. Trimming took 3 bases from V and 7 from J; bases not matched to a gene: 10. DNA for the CDR3: TGCGCCAGCAGCTATACAGGGGGCGCGGATCGTGGCTACACCTTC. As protein: CASSYTGGADRGYTF.

The rearrangement joins TRBV28 to TRBJ2-3; 7 nucleotides match TRBD2. The V and J ends lost 3 bases and 0 bases, in that order; junction bases with no gene match: 12. Germline CDR1 MDHEN, CDR2 SYDVKM. CDR3 size: 18 residues. DNA of the CDR3: TGTGCCAGCAGTTTGAATGGCGGGGGACGTTCTAGCACAGATACGCAGTATTTT. Its protein is CASSLNGGGRSSTDTQYF.

The rearrangement links TRBV9 to TRBJ2-1; 14 nucleotides match TRBD2. The CDR3 sequence is 15 residues long. The germline gives CDR1 SGDLS, CDR2 YYNGEE. Trimming cost V 3 bases and J 8 bases; bases outside gene matches: 4. The CDR3 region has the DNA TGTGCCAGCAGCGAGACTAGCGGGGGGGCGGATGAGCAGTTCTTC. Translation: CASSETSGGADEQFF. Using reference TRBV9 and TRBJ2-1 for the parts outside the CDR3, the full variable domain is DSGVTQTPKHLITATGQRVTLRCSPRSGDLSVYWYQQSLDQGLQFLIQYYNGEERAKGNILERFSAQQFPDLHSELNLSSLELGDSALYFCASSETSGGADEQFFGPGTRLTVL.

This clone was recorded only once. J is TRBJ2-3 and V is TRBV27; D is ambiguous. There are 14 residues in the CDR3. The V and J ends lost 0 bases and 2 bases respectively, with 6 bases between them. Germline V gives CDR1 MNHEY, CDR2 SMNVEV (reference sequence). DNA of the CDR3: TGTGCCAGCAGTTTATCGACCTACACAGATACGCAGTATTTT. Translating gives CASSLSTYTDTQYF.

By sample fraction, this clone is large. The chain joins TRBV6-4 to TRBJ2-2; tentatively, D is TRBD2 (5 bases). CDR1 and CDR2 from the germline V gene are MRHNA and SNTAGT. This CDR3 comprises 13 residues. With 6 bases removed from V and 8 bases from J, the gap between germline ends came to 13 bases. The CDR3 DNA is TGTGCCAGCAGCCCCGGGGAGAAGGGGGAGCTGTTTTTT. It encodes CASSPGEKGELFF.

The chain joins TRBV7-6 to TRBJ2-7; D perhaps matches TRBD1 (6 bases). This CDR3 region has 15 residues. CDR1 SGHVS and CDR2 FNYEAQ come from the germline V gene. V dropped 1 base and J dropped 4 bases, with 14 bases sitting between them. This CDR3 reads CASSLGSQGSYEQYF. Written as DNA, the CDR3 is TGTGCCAGCAGCTTAGGGTCCCAGGGGTCGTACGAGCAGTACTTC. The full variable domain, completed using reference TRBV7-6 and TRBJ2-7, is GAGVSQSPRYKVTKRGQDVALRCDPISGHVSLYWYRQALGQGPEFLTYFNYEAQQDKSGLPNDRFSAERPEGSISTLTIQRTEQRDSAMYRCASSLGSQGSYEQYFGPGTRLTVT.

With regard to this clone: A read error may account for a junction end that differs from germline. The V call is TRBV5-5, the J call TRBJ2-7; the match to TRBD1 covers 7 bases. Germline V lookup: CDR1 SGHKS, CDR2 YYEKEE (reference sequence). This CDR3 contains 11 residues. The CDR3 protein is CASSHDRVISF. CDR3 nucleotides: TGTGCCAGCAGCCACGACAGGGTTATCTCCTTC. Supplemented by reference TRBV5-5 and TRBJ2-7, the full variable domain reads DAGVTQSPTHLIKTRGQQVTLRCSPISGHKSVSWYQQVLGQGPQFIFQYYEKEERGRGNFPDRFSARQFPNYSSELNVNALLLGDSALYLCASSHDRVISFGPGTRLTVT.

This clone was observed a single time. V usage is TRBV9 and J usage is TRBJ2-7, with 7 bases fitting TRBD1. The germline gives CDR1 SGDLS, CDR2 YYNGEE. V was pared by 0 bases and J by 3 bases, with 3 bases of the junction left unmatched. The CDR3 spans 14 residues. DNA for the CDR3: TGTGCCAGCAGCGTAGAGGGGGCGAGCTACGAGCAGTACTTC. This encodes CASSVEGASYEQYF.

V usage is TRBV7-9 and J usage is TRBJ1-1; the match to TRBD1 covers 8 bases. V shed 0 bases, J shed 3 bases, and the junction held 3 bases outside the gene matches. Germline V CDR1 and CDR2: SEHNR, FQNEAQ (reference sequence). This CDR3 region has 15 residues. The DNA of the CDR3 is TGTGCCAGCAGCTTAGCGCAGGGGGCTTACACTGAAGCTTTCTTT. This encodes CASSLAQGAYTEAFF.

This chain links TRBV4-2 with TRBJ2-3, with D possibly called TRBD1 or TRBD2 (6 bases each). Trimming stripped 0 bases from V and 2 bases from J, with 15 bases between. The germline gives CDR1 LGHNA, CDR2 YNFKEQ. The CDR3 sequence is 17 residues long. In DNA form, the CDR3 reads TGTGCCAGCAGCCAAGAATGGTGGGGGGCCAACACAGATACGCAGTATTTT. This encodes CASSQEWWGANTDTQYF.

The genes are TRBV19 and TRBJ1-5; D perhaps matches TRBD1 (5 bases). Germline CDR1 reads LNHDA; CDR2 reads SQIVND (reference sequence). The CDR3 runs 13 residues. Trimming removed 10 bases from V and 7 bases from J, with 17 bases in between. The CDR3 sequence is CATGPGVGQPQHF. The DNA of the CDR3 is TGTGCCACCGGCCCGGGGGTCGGCCAGCCCCAGCATTTT.

This clone was recorded a few times. This chain connects TRBV11-2 to TRBJ1-6; D is ambiguous. In germline, CDR1 is SGHAT, CDR2 FQNNGV. CDR3 length: 19 amino acids. Trimming pared 0 bases from V and 2 bases from J, leaving 17 bases between. The DNA of the CDR3 is TGTGCCAGCAGCTTAGAAATCCAAGGGAGGGTGGCCTATAATTCACCCCTCCACTTT. This gives the protein CASSLEIQGRVAYNSPLHF.